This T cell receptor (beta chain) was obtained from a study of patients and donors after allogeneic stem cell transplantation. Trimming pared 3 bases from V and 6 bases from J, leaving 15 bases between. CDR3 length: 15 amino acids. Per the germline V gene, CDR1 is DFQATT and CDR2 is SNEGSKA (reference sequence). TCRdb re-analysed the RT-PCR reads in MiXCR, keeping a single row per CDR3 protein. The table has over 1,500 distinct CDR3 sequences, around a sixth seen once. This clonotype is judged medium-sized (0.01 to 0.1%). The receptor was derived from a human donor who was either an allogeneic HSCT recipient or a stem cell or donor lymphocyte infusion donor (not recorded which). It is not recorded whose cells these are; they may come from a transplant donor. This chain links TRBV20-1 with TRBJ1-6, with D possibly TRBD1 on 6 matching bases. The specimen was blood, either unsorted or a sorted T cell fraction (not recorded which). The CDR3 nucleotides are TGCAGTGCTAGGCGCACAGGGTGGACTAATTCACCCCTCCACTTT. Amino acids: CSARRTGWTNSPLHF.